The 27 T cell receptor beta chains below come from one sample, sequenced in a study of early T cells in non-severe SARS-CoV-2 infection. TCRdb called the 5' RACE reads again in MiXCR, with one record for every CDR3 protein. This table holds around 67,000 distinct CDR3 sequences, roughly 12% found once. Sequencing was carried out using whole blood. The receptor source for this set is an adult who was a healthcare worker with PCR-confirmed SARS-CoV-2 infection or an uninfected control (not recorded which).

The rearrangement joins TRBV30 to TRBJ2-1; 9 bases agree with TRBD1. Germline lookup yields CDR1 GTSNPN and CDR2 SVGIG (reference sequence). This CDR3 spans 15 amino acids. Trimming at V came to 0 bases and at J to 7 bases, leaving 7 bases not matched to a gene. CDR3 nucleotides: TGTGCCTGGAGTGTCGGGACAGGGTCTTCGAATGAGCAGTTCTTC. Amino acid sequence: CAWSVGTGSSNEQFF.

Many counts were recorded for this clonotype. This chain joins TRBV2 and TRBJ1-4, with 9 bases fitting TRBD1. This CDR3 has 15 residues. V lost 5 bases and J lost 3; bases outside the gene matches: 4. Germline loops: CDR1 SNHLY, CDR2 FYNNEI. CDR3 nucleotides: TGTGCCAGCAGTTTAACAGGGGGCGCTAATGAAAAACTGTTTTTT. It is translated as CASSLTGGANEKLFF. Looking up the rest from reference TRBV2 and TRBJ1-4 gives the full variable domain: EPEVTQTPSHQVTQMGQEVILRCVPISNHLYFYWYRQILGQKVEFLVSFYNNEISEKSEIFDDQFSVERPDGSNFTLKIRSTKLEDSAMYFCASSLTGGANEKLFFGSGTQLSVL.

At least ten counts were recorded for this clonotype. The V gene is TRBV2, the J gene TRBJ2-3; D gene uncertain. V was shortened by 4 bases and J by 2 bases, with 7 bases between the two germline ends. Germline V lookup: CDR1 SNHLY, CDR2 FYNNEI. CDR3 length equals 13 residues. This CDR3 reads CASSAPFTDTQYF. CDR3 in DNA: TGTGCCAGCAGTGCTCCTTTCACAGATACGCAGTATTTT.

The chain recombines TRBV12-3 or TRBV12-4 with TRBJ2-2; a possible D gene is TRBD1 (5 bases). V was pared by 5 bases and J by 6 bases, with 16 bases between. The length of the CDR3 is 15 residues. The CDR3 region has the DNA TGTGCCAGCAGTCGAGCGTGGGGCGGAGCCGGGGAGCTGTTTTTT. Residues: CASSRAWGGAGELFF.

At least ten counts were recorded for this clonotype. J is TRBJ2-3 and V is TRBV7-2; 7 bases are a match to TRBD2. Germline CDR1 SGHTA, CDR2 FQGNSA. The CDR3 sequence is 16 residues long. The V gene end was trimmed by 0 bases and the J gene end by 5 bases; junction bases not matched to a gene: 8. The CDR3, as DNA: TGTGCCAGCAGCTTAGCGACGGGAGGCGTGGTAGATACGCAGTATTTT. Its protein product is CASSLATGGVVDTQYF.

This clonotype was counted many times. The V and J genes are TRBV9 and TRBJ2-5; a weak D match, TRBD1 (5 bases). V was pared by 4 bases and J by 4 bases, with 14 bases between. The CDR3 has 14 amino acids. CDR1 is SGDLS, CDR2 YYNGEE, per germline. This CDR3 is CASSLTVLAETQYF. The CDR3, as DNA: TGTGCCAGCAGCTTGACAGTTTTGGCAGAGACCCAGTACTTC. Drawing the rest from reference TRBV9 and TRBJ2-5, the complete variable domain is DSGVTQTPKHLITATGQRVTLRCSPRSGDLSVYWYQQSLDQGLQFLIQYYNGEERAKGNILERFSAQQFPDLHSELNLSSLELGDSALYFCASSLTVLAETQYFGPGTRLLVL.

This clonotype showed up just a few times. The chain recombines TRBV7-9 with TRBJ2-5; D might be TRBD2 (6 bases). Germline loops: CDR1 SEHNR, CDR2 FQNEAQ (reference sequence). The V end was cut by 5 bases, the J end by 5 bases, with 12 bases between. This CDR3 is built from 13 residues. CDR3 sequence: CASSPRGPETQYF. For the CDR3, the DNA is TGTGCCAGCAGCCCGCGGGGACCGGAGACCCAGTACTTC.

Many counts were recorded for this clonotype. V is TRBV2 and J is TRBJ1-5; no clear D gene. V lost 4 bases and J lost 6, with 4 bases in between. Germline CDR1 reads SNHLY; CDR2 reads FYNNEI. The CDR3 covers 11 residues. The CDR3 loop is CASSAGQPQHF. CDR3 bases: TGTGCCAGCAGTGCAGGTCAGCCCCAGCATTTT.

This chain uses TRBV9 with TRBJ2-7; D not certain. This CDR3 has 14 residues. The V end was cut by 0 bases, the J end by 1 base, with 8 bases between. Germline V gene data show CDR1 as SGDLS and CDR2 as YYNGEE. This chain's CDR3 is CASSVAGTSYEQYF. CDR3 DNA: TGTGCCAGCAGCGTAGCGGGCACATCCTACGAGCAGTACTTC.

This clonotype occurred a few times. The chain links TRBV12-3 or TRBV12-4 to TRBJ2-7; tentative D call: TRBD1 (6 bases). This CDR3 is built from 15 residues. V dropped 6 bases and J dropped 4 bases, with 19 bases sitting between them. CDR3: CASRLMQGQKYEQYF. CDR3 nucleotides: TGTGCCAGCAGACTAATGCAGGGACAAAAGTACGAGCAGTACTTC.

In this sample, this clonotype turned up many times. The chain employs TRBV3-1 and TRBJ2-5; D may correspond to TRBD1 or TRBD2 (5 bases each). V was pared by 0 bases and J by 3 bases, with 14 bases between. This CDR3 spans 16 amino acids. Germline V CDR1 and CDR2: LGHDT, YNNKEL (reference sequence). The CDR3 nucleotides are TGTGCCAGCAGCCAAGACCCCGGGACCGGAAAAGAGACCCAGTACTTC. It is translated as CASSQDPGTGKETQYF.

This clonotype was picked up many times. The gene calls are TRBV7-8 and TRBJ1-6; weak D call: TRBD1 (5 bases). In germline, CDR1 is SGHVS, CDR2 FQNEAQ. The CDR3 runs to 15 residues. Trimming shortened V by 6 bases and J by 5 bases, and 14 bases separated the two germline ends. In nucleotides, the CDR3 is TGTGCCAGCAGACTCGGCGGGGGACATAATTCACCCCTCCACTTT. Translation gives CASRLGGGHNSPLHF.

V is TRBV2 and J is TRBJ2-7; no clear D gene. CDR1 is SNHLY, CDR2 FYNNEI, per germline. CDR3 length: 11 residues. With 11 bases removed from V and 0 bases from J, the gap between germline ends came to 8 bases. The CDR3 loop reads CASAYSYEQYF. CDR3 sequence (DNA): TGTGCCTCCGCGTACTCCTACGAGCAGTACTTC.

The chain recombines TRBV6-5 with TRBJ1-6; TRBD1 might be the D (6 bases). Germline CDR1 MNHEY, CDR2 SVGAGI. The CDR3 contains 15 residues. The ends were cut back, 0 bases at V and 10 bases at J, with 13 bases in the middle. The CDR3: CASSYSGQGQSPLHF. The DNA of the CDR3 is TGTGCCAGCAGTTACTCAGGCCAGGGGCAGTCACCCCTCCACTTT.

The chain has TRBV24-1 and TRBJ2-7; 8 bases agree with TRBD1. CDR1 KGHDR and CDR2 SFDVKD come from the germline V gene. Trimming removed 4 bases from V and 2 bases from J; junction bases left unmatched: 3. The CDR3 is 14 residues long. Here the CDR3 reads CATSEDRGTYEQYF. The DNA of the CDR3 is TGTGCCACCAGTGAAGACAGGGGAACCTACGAGCAGTACTTC.

The chain joins TRBV29-1 to TRBJ2-6; D gene unclear. CDR3 size: 14 residues. The V end lost 6 bases, the J end lost 0 bases, and 9 bases lay between the germline ends. Germline V CDR1 and CDR2: SQVTM, ANQGSEA. CDR3 DNA: TGCAGCGTCGAAACTGCCTCTGGGGCCAACGTCCTGACTTTC. The encoded protein is CSVETASGANVLTF.

The chain has TRBV29-1 and TRBJ2-5, with D perhaps TRBD1 (6 bases). The germline V and J ends were trimmed by 8 bases and 1 base, with 14 bases remaining between them. Germline V CDR1 and CDR2: SQVTM, ANQGSEA. This CDR3 has 13 residues. CDR3 in DNA: TGCAGCCCATCAGGGGCGTCCCAAGAGACCCAGTACTTC. It encodes CSPSGASQETQYF. Together with reference TRBV29-1 and TRBJ2-5, the CDR3 gives the full variable domain: SAVISQKPSRDICQRGTSLTIQCQVDSQVTMMFWYRQQPGQSLTLIATANQGSEATYESGFVIDKFPISRPNLTFSTLTVSNMSPEDSSIYLCSPSGASQETQYFGPGTRLLVL.

This clonotype was seen many times. J is TRBJ1-5 and V is TRBV4-1; D gene ambiguous. Per the germline V gene, CDR1 is MGHRA and CDR2 is YSYEKL. Trimming left V 4 bases short and J 4 bases short, with 17 bases between. CDR3 length: 16 amino acids. The CDR3 nucleotides read TGCGCCAGCAGCCGCTATCCGGACGTGGGAAATCAGCCCCAGCATTTT. Translated, it gives CASSRYPDVGNQPQHF.

In this sample, this clonotype turned up many times. This chain connects TRBV29-1 to TRBJ2-7; TRBD1 aligns across 11 bases. The germline gives CDR1 SQVTM, CDR2 ANQGSEA. This CDR3 is 12 amino acids long. The trim removed 3 bases at V and 7 bases at J, leaving 2 bases unmatched. DNA of the CDR3: TGCAGCGTTGACGGGACAGGGGGTGAGCAGTACTTC. This gives the protein CSVDGTGGEQYF.

DNA for the CDR3: TGTGCCAGCAGCGGAGTACCGGGAGAGGCCTACAATGAGCAGTTCTTC. This encodes CASSGVPGEAYNEQFF. The chain couples TRBV7-9 to TRBJ2-1, with D possibly matching TRBD2 (6 bases). This CDR3 has 16 amino acids. From germline, CDR1 is SEHNR and CDR2 FQNEAQ (reference sequence). With 5 bases removed from V and 2 bases from J, the gap between germline ends came to 16 bases.

In its sample, this clonotype was seen many times. The gene calls are TRBV20-1 and TRBJ2-1; a weak D match, TRBD1 (6 bases). Trimming removed 0 bases at V and 1 base at J, with 16 bases between. Germline V lookup: CDR1 DFQATT, CDR2 SNEGSKA (reference sequence). The CDR3 is made up of 17 amino acids. CDR3 sequence reads: CSARDQGGVGSYNEQFF. DNA for the CDR3: TGCAGTGCTAGAGATCAAGGGGGAGTAGGGTCCTACAATGAGCAGTTCTTC.

This clonotype was detected a few times. V usage is TRBV12-3 or TRBV12-4 and J usage is TRBJ2-1; 8 nucleotides match TRBD2. This CDR3 has 16 amino acids. V shed 5 bases and J 4 bases; nucleotides not matched to a gene: 10. CDR3 sequence: CASSPETGGGYNEQFF. CDR3 nucleotides: TGTGCCAGCAGTCCTGAGACGGGAGGGGGTTACAATGAGCAGTTCTTC.

There are a few counts of this clonotype. The rearrangement joins TRBV12-3 or TRBV12-4 to TRBJ2-7; D is undetermined. The CDR3 covers 14 residues. Trimming took 6 bases from V and 1 from J, leaving 13 bases between them. The CDR3 protein is CASSWRRRSYEQYF. The CDR3 DNA is TGTGCCAGCAGCTGGAGACGACGGTCCTACGAGCAGTACTTC.

The V gene is TRBV7-6, the J gene TRBJ2-1, with D maybe TRBD1 (7 bases). The ends were cut back, 0 bases at V and 8 bases at J, with 29 bases in the middle. CDR3 length: 20 amino acids. Germline assignment: CDR1 SGHVS and CDR2 FNYEAQ. The CDR3, as DNA: TGTGCCAGCAGCTTAGCGACGAGACAGGGACCGGGACTGCCCATAGATGAGCAGTTCTTC. Translation gives CASSLATRQGPGLPIDEQFF.

Ten or more counts support this clonotype. The DNA for the CDR3 is TGTGCCAGCCTGGCAGATACGCAGTATTTT. As protein: CASLADTQYF. This chain uses TRBV2 with TRBJ2-3; unclear D gene. This CDR3 region has 10 residues. From germline, CDR1 is SNHLY and CDR2 FYNNEI. Trimming took 8 bases from V and 4 from J, leaving 4 bases between them.

As concerns this clonotype: At one end, the junction sequence differs from germline, possibly due to a read error. The V call is TRBV27, the J call TRBJ2-3; 11 bases line up with TRBD2. This CDR3 region has 17 residues. CDR1 and CDR2 (germline): MNHEY, SMNVEV (reference sequence). The DNA for the CDR3 is TGTGCCAGCAGTTTAGCAGAGACTAGCGGGGATGTAGATACGCAGAATTTT. The encoded protein is CASSLAETSGDVDTQNF.

This clonotype occurred a few times. The chain uses TRBV6-1 and TRBJ2-1; D is unclear. Looked up from germline, CDR1 is MNHNS and CDR2 is SASEGT. The CDR3 spans 15 residues. Trimming cost V 6 bases and J 4 bases, with 16 bases left between them. The CDR3 sequence: CASRAFFEAYNEQFF. The CDR3 coding sequence is TGTGCCAGCAGAGCCTTCTTCGAGGCATACAATGAGCAGTTCTTC.